This TCR beta chain was identified during a study of beta chain features in type 1 diabetes. The CDR3 loop spans 14 amino acids. CDR1 is MNHEY, CDR2 SMNVEV, per germline (reference sequence). Trimming removed 0 bases at V and 1 base at J, with 6 bases between. What was sequenced were expressed TCRB transcripts, since all of the isolated RNA had been reverse transcribed. Only in-frame clones appear in the TCRdb table, and some are missing; sequencing was by immunoSEQ multiplex PCR. The sample yields roughly 400,000 clones, roughly 15% seen once. Sequencing was performed on naive CD4+ T cells from blood. The TCR was taken from a woman aged 18-29 years in good health. The V call is TRBV27, the J call TRBJ1-2; D not resolved. The CDR3, as DNA: TGTGCCAGCAGTTTATCGAGGCATAACTATGGCTACACCTTC. Translation: CASSLSRHNYGYTF.